One sample yielded the 3 T cell receptor beta chains listed below, sequenced in a study of blood T cell repertoires in COVID-19. The table came from immunoSEQ multiplex PCR; TCRdb's copy has only in-frame clones and leaves some out. The table has more than 130,000 clones, approximately 80% seen once. The sample was peripheral blood. Every receptor here comes from a human donor in a cohort sampled during active COVID-19.

The chain uses TRBV5-5 and TRBJ1-4, with 9 bases that match TRBD1. There are 17 residues in the CDR3. The trim removed 4 bases at V and 8 bases at J, leaving 15 bases unmatched. In germline, CDR1 is SGHKS, CDR2 YYEKEE (reference sequence). In nucleotides, the CDR3 is TGTGCCAGCAGCCCAGACAGGGGGTCCCTGAGCGGAGAAAAACTGTTTTTT. This codes for CASSPDRGSLSGEKLFF.

The chain couples TRBV9 to TRBJ2-2; D possibly corresponds to TRBD1 (5 bases). The CDR3 totals 13 residues. CDR1 is SGDLS, CDR2 YYNGEE, per germline. Trimming shortened V by 6 bases and J by 6 bases, and 12 bases separated the two germline ends. This chain's CDR3 is CASTRVRSGELFF. CDR3 nucleotide sequence: TGTGCCAGCACCAGGGTGAGATCCGGGGAGCTGTTTTTT.

This clone was picked up a small number of times. The chain uses TRBV11-2 and TRBJ2-1; tentatively, D is TRBD1 (6 bases). Germline CDR1 is SGHAT and CDR2 is FQNNGV. V shed 5 bases and J shed 8 bases, with 19 bases lying between them. This CDR3 comprises 15 residues. Written as DNA, the CDR3 is TGTGCCAGCAGCGTAGCATACAGGGATCGCTATGAGCAGTTCTTC. Translating gives CASSVAYRDRYEQFF.